Included here is one T cell receptor beta chain sequence, with context. Its target is not known. CDR1 is LNHDA, CDR2 SQIVND, per germline (reference sequence). Trimming took 3 bases from V and 10 from J; bases not matched to a gene: 8. CDR3 length: 16 amino acids. The sample comes from a study of OX40 agonist ivuxolimab in advanced cancers. At the level of the study: Cancers in dose escalation were hepatocellular, melanoma, renal cell and head and neck.

Sequencing was performed with immunoSEQ multiplex PCR; in TCRdb, only in-frame clones are kept and a portion is missing. The table includes 40,000 or so clones, 82% detected once. Broader study findings: Both blood CD4+ and CD8+ T cells showed clonal growth by week 6 at 0.1 to 3.0 mg/kg. CD8+ T cells were the subset that, on average, had more expanded clones than CD4+.

The genes are TRBV19 and TRBJ1-6; TRBD1 matches at 11 bases. Sequences were derived from CD4+ or CD8+ T cells sorted from blood, sampled in a trial of the OX40 agonist ivuxolimab. This clonotype was sampled from an adult with an advanced solid tumor such as melanoma, head and neck, liver or kidney cancer. In nucleotides, the CDR3 is TGTGCCAGTAGTATTCTTAGGGACAGGGGGGGATCACCCCTCCACTTT. Translation gives CASSILRDRGGSPLHF.